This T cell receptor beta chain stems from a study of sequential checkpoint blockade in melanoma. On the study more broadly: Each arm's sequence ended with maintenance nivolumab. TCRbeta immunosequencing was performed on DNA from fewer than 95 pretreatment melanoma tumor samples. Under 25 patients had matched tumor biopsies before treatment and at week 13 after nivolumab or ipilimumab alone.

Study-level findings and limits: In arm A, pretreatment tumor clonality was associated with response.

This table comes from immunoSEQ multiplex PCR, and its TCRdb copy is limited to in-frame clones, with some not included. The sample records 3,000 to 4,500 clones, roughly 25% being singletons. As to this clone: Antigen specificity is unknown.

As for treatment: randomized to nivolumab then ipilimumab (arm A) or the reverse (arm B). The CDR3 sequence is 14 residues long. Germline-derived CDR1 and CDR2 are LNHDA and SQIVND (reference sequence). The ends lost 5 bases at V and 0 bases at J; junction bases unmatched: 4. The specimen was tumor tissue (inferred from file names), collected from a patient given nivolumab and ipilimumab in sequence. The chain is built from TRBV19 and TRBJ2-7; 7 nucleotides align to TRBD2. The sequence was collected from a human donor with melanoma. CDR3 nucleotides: TGTGCCAGTAGTCTAGGACTAGGCTCCTACGAGCAGTACTTC. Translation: CASSLGLGSYEQYF.